Detailed here is one T cell receptor beta chain. Per germline, CDR1 SEHNR and CDR2 FQNEAQ (reference sequence). The CDR3 totals 17 residues. Trimming cost V 0 bases and J 6 bases; bases outside gene matches: 11. The data are from a study of blood T cell repertoires in COVID-19. Background on the study: Sites across the United States, Italy and Spain contributed samples from acute and convalescent COVID-19. T cells, B-cell-depleted T cells, or PBMCs provided the cDNA or gDNA that served as material.

Patients in Seattle were enrolled during active infection, then followed longitudinally. Methods used by the authors: Estimation of nucleated cell counts was performed using reference gene primer amplification. Produced via immunoSEQ multiplex PCR; TCRdb's table is partial and in-frame only. That table gives V, J and clone size, and the DNA gave D and trimming. The sample consists of more than 200,000 clones, roughly 88% of them appearing once. Sequencing used peripheral blood. This clonotype was sampled from a woman in her twenties or thirties with COVID-19, enrolled during active disease. The V gene is TRBV7-9, the J gene TRBJ1-5; TRBD1 agrees at 7 bases. CDR3 loop: CASSLARGTVASQPQHF. For the CDR3, the DNA is TGTGCCAGCAGCTTAGCCCGAGGGACAGTAGCAAGTCAGCCCCAGCATTTT. The full variable domain, rest sourced from reference TRBV7-9 and TRBJ1-5, is DTGVSQNPRHKITKRGQNVTFRCDPISEHNRLYWYRQTLGQGPEFLTYFQNEAQLEKSRLLSDRFSAERPKGSFSTLEIQRTEQGDSAMYLCASSLARGTVASQPQHFGDGTRLSIL.